The subject of this entry is one T cell receptor (beta chain). Its antigen is undetermined. This record belongs to a study of neurological immune-mediated disorders. The CDR3 loop spans 15 amino acids. The V segment lost 5 bases and the J segment 7 bases; nucleotides outside the gene matches: 9. CDR1 and CDR2 (germline): WNHNN, SYGVQD (reference sequence). Time point reported: longitudinal time-point 3. Study results and caveats: One related-CDR3 cluster, identified by phylogenetic grouping, held the repertoires of 18 of 34 multiple sclerosis patients and was a possible signature. Sharing of CDR3 amino acid sequences among expanded clones across subjects was absent, suggesting private repertoires in all groups.

Via MiXCR, TCRdb re-called the 5' RACE reads, giving one row per CDR3 protein. The table records about 81,000 distinct CDR3 sequences, roughly 4.3% of them present only once. The chain employs TRBV10-1 and TRBJ2-1; 9 bases line up with TRBD1. The sequence was collected from a woman aged 60-70 years with multiple sclerosis. The sequenced sample consisted of PBMCs. CDR3: CASSNRDRVSNEQFF. The CDR3, as DNA: TGCGCCAGCAGTAACCGGGACAGGGTGTCTAATGAGCAGTTCTTC.